What follows is one T cell receptor beta chain and its context. Its antigen is currently unknown. This specimen belongs to a study of T cell responses to AZD1222 COVID-19 vaccine. Study-level points and caveats: Mostly white British, mostly female donors; authors suggested clonal diversity may be underestimated. Across the whole spike, CD4 TCRs peaked at regions 160-218 and 743-854.

The repertoire was sequenced with immunoSEQ multiplex PCR; TCRdb's copy has only in-frame clones and lacks some. The table lists tens of thousands of clones, roughly 90% of them singletons. The CDR3 has 14 amino acids. Germline V gene data show CDR1 as SGHNT and CDR2 as YYREEE (reference sequence). The V end was cut by 3 bases, the J end by 7 bases, with 14 bases between. This receptor was identified in an adult in good health. Sequenced here: peripheral blood, sampled on day 0 of AZD1222 vaccination. The chain is built from TRBV5-4 and TRBJ2-1; TRBD1 is a possible D gene (5 bases). The CDR3 nucleotides read TGTGCCAGCAGCTCCGACTCCAGGGAAAATGAGCAGTTCTTC. This gives the protein CASSSDSRENEQFF.